Listed below are T cell receptor beta chains from one sample, sequenced in a study of T cells in localized non-small cell lung cancer. The method was immunoSEQ multiplex PCR; TCRdb's version includes in-frame clones alone and lacks a portion of them. The sample lists 23,000 or so clones, roughly 86% occurring once. The starting material was peripheral blood, obtained before any cancer treatment. These receptors were taken from a male donor at least 60 years old with stage II squamous cell lung carcinoma. Both conserved end residues are part of each CDR3. Each record gives: clone size, D gene, J gene, V gene, CDR3 protein, CDR3 DNA. A D gene is named only where the DNA matches it firmly. Some rows have no size entry. The others give once, few or many, or a class for an expanded clone.

>-|-|TRBJ2-5|TRBV28
CASSLLLGGVGGKETQYF
TGTGCCAGCAGTTTACTCCTAGGGGGAGTGGGTGGAAAAGAGACCCAGTACTTC
>-|-|TRBJ2-1|TRBV7-6
CASSLWDSQNNEQFF
TGTGCCAGCAGCTTATGGGACTCCCAAAACAATGAGCAGTTCTTC
>once|-|TRBJ2-3|TRBV6-1
CASSLGTDTQYF
TGTGCCAGCAGCCTAGGCACAGATACGCAGTATTTT
>few|TRBD2|TRBJ2-2|TRBV19
CASSLGTSGSNTGELFF
TGTGCCAGTAGTCTGGGGACTAGCGGTTCGAACACCGGGGAGCTGTTTTTT
>-|TRBD2|TRBJ2-2|TRBV9
CASSVAPAGGTGELFF
TGTGCCAGCAGCGTAGCCCCAGCGGGGGGCACCGGGGAGCTGTTTTTT
>-|-|TRBJ1-2|TRBV30
CAWSGSGAIYGYTF
TGTGCCTGGAGTGGATCCGGGGCTATTTATGGCTACACCTTC
>-|-|TRBJ2-1|TRBV27
CASTKGAGWDEQFF
TGTGCCAGTACGAAAGGTGCAGGTTGGGATGAGCAGTTCTTC
>-|TRBD2|TRBJ2-1|TRBV5-6
CASSSVTSGRANEQFF
TGTGCCAGCAGTTCCGTTACTAGCGGGAGGGCAAATGAGCAGTTCTTC
>-|-|TRBJ2-2|TRBV6-6
CASTPRGAANTGELFF
TGTGCCAGCACCCCCCGGGGAGCGGCTAACACCGGGGAGCTGTTTTTT
>-|TRBD1|TRBJ1-4|TRBV19
CASSKGDSFATNEKLFF
TGTGCCAGTAGTAAAGGGGACAGCTTTGCAACTAATGAAAAACTGTTTTTT
>-|-|TRBJ2-5|TRBV18
CASSPSGQETQYF
TGTGCCAGCTCACCCTCGGGTCAAGAGACCCAGTACTTC
>-|-|TRBJ2-5|TRBV27
CASSLFGPQETQYF
TGTGCCAGCAGTTTATTCGGGCCCCAAGAGACCCAGTACTTC
>-|-|TRBJ2-6|TRBV11-2
CASSLDGRASGANVLTF
TGTGCCAGCAGCTTAGATGGGCGGGCCAGCGGGGCCAACGTCCTGACTTTC
>-|-|TRBJ1-2|TRBV20-1
CSVGEGGGYTF
TGCAGTGTTGGGGAGGGGGGTGGCTACACCTTC
>-|-|TRBJ1-1|TRBV4-2
CASSQGGTSGTEAFF
TGTGCCAGCAGCCAAGGAGGGACCTCGGGGACTGAAGCTTTCTTT
>-|-|TRBJ1-5|TRBV7-9
CASLQGQPQHF
TGTGCCAGCCTGCAAGGCCAGCCCCAGCATTTT
>-|TRBD1|TRBJ1-2|TRBV28
CASSLSVGLPGQGNQRGYTF
TGTGCCAGCAGCTTATCCGTGGGCCTACCGGGACAGGGTAACCAACGTGGCTACACCTTC
>-|-|TRBJ1-2|TRBV19
CASSTAGSLGYTF
TGTGCCAGTAGTACTGCAGGGTCGCTAGGCTACACCTTC
>-|-|TRBJ1-1|TRBV7-9
CASSPYERWDTEAFF
TGTGCCAGCAGCCCCTATGAAAGATGGGACACTGAAGCTTTCTTT
>-|-|TRBJ2-5|TRBV7-2
CASSLPRQQETQYF
TGTGCCAGCAGCTTACCGAGACAGCAAGAGACCCAGTACTTC
>-|TRBD1|TRBJ1-5|TRBV19
CASSRQGARQPQHF
TGTGCCAGTAGTAGACAGGGAGCGCGTCAGCCCCAGCATTTT
>-|-|TRBJ1-2|TRBV28
CASSPLGGPDYGYTF
TGTGCCAGCAGTCCCCTCGGAGGGCCAGACTATGGCTACACCTTC
>-|TRBD2|TRBJ2-3|TRBV18
CASSPKASGHTDTQYF
TGTGCCAGCTCACCAAAGGCTAGCGGCCACACAGATACGCAGTATTTT
>-|TRBD2|TRBJ2-2|TRBV6-5
CASNPAGGRTGELFF
TGTGCCAGCAATCCAGCGGGAGGACGCACCGGGGAGCTGTTTTTT
>-|-|TRBJ1-4|TRBV28
CASSTGVNEKLFF
TGTGCCAGCAGCACCGGGGTTAATGAAAAACTGTTTTTT
>-|-|TRBJ1-5|TRBV28
CASSLLVGGNQPQHF
TGTGCCAGCAGTTTATTGGTAGGTGGGAATCAGCCCCAGCATTTT
>-|-|TRBJ1-5|TRBV2
CASSGGRTNQPQHF
TGTGCCAGCAGTGGGGGCAGGACGAATCAGCCCCAGCATTTT